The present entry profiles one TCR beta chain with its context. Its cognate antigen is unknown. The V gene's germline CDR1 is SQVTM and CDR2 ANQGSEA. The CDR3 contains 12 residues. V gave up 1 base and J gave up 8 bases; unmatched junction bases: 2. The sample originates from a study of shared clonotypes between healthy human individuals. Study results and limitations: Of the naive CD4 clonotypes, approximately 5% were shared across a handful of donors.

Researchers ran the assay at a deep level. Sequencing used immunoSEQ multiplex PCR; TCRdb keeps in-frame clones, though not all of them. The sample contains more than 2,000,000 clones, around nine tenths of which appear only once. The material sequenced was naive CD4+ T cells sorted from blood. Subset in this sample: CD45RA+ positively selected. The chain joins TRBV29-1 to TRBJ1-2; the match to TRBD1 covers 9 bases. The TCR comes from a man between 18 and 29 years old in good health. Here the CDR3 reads CSVEAGTGGYTF. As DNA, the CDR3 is TGCAGCGTTGAAGCCGGGACAGGGGGCTACACCTTC.